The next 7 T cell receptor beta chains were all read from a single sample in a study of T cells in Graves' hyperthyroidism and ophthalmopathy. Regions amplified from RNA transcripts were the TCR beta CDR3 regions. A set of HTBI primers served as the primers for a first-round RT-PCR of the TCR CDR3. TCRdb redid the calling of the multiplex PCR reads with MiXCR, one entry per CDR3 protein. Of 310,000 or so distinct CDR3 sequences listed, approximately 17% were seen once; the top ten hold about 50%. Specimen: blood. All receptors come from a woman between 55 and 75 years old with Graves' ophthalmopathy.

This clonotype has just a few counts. CDR3 DNA sequence: TGTGCCAGCAGTTTATTGAGACAGGGAAAAGAGACCCAGTACTTC. This gives the protein CASSLLRQGKETQYF. This rearrangement joins TRBV28 to TRBJ2-5, with 7 bases aligning to TRBD1. Germline-derived CDR1 and CDR2 are MDHEN and SYDVKM. V lost 1 base and J lost 3; bases outside the gene matches: 5. There are 15 residues in the CDR3.

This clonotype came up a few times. CDR3 amino acids: CASSYNRENSPLHF. In DNA form, the CDR3 reads TGTGCCAGCAGCTACAACCGGGAGAATTCACCCCTCCACTTT. The J gene is TRBJ1-6, the V gene TRBV4-2, with D hard to call. The CDR3 is made up of 14 amino acids. The germline gives CDR1 LGHNA, CDR2 YNFKEQ. Between the trimmed V and J ends, which lost 5 bases and 7 bases, there was a span of 12 bases.

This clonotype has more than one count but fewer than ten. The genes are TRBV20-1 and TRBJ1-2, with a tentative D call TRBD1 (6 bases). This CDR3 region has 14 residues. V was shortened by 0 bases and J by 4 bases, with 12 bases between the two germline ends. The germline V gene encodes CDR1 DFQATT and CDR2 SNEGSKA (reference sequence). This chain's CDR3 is CSARDLIQGYGYTF. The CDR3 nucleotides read TGCAGTGCTAGAGATTTAATACAGGGCTATGGCTACACCTTC.

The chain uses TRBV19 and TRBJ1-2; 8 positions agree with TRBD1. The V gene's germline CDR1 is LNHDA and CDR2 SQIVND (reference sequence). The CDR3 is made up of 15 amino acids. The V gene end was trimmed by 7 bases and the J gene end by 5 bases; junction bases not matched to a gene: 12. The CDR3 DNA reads TGTGCCAGTAAGGGACCGGGACAGGTATTATATGGCTACACCTTC. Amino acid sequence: CASKGPGQVLYGYTF.

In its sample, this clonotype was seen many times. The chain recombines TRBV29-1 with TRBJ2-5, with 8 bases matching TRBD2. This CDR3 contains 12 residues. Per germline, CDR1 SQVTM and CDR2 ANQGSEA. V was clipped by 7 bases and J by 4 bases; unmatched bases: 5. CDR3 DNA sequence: TGCAGCGCCCTGACTAGCGCAGAGACCCAGTACTTC. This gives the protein CSALTSAETQYF. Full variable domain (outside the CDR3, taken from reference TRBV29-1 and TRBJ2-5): SAVISQKPSRDICQRGTSLTIQCQVDSQVTMMFWYRQQPGQSLTLIATANQGSEATYESGFVIDKFPISRPNLTFSTLTVSNMSPEDSSIYLCSALTSAETQYFGPGTRLLVL.

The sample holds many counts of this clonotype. The CDR3 sequence: CASSPDRRKSYGYTF. The CDR3 nucleotides read TGTGCCAGCAGCCCGGACAGGAGGAAATCCTATGGCTACACCTTC. The chain uses TRBV5-6 and TRBJ1-2, with 7 positions matching TRBD1. There are 15 residues in the CDR3. Unmatched junction bases numbered 10, after V lost 4 bases and J lost 4 bases. Germline V lookup: CDR1 SGHDT, CDR2 YYEEEE.

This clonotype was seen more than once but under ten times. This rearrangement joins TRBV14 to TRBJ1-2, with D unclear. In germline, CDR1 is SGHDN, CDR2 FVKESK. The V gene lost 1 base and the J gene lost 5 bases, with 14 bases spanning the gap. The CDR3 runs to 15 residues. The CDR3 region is CASSQAYASTYGYTF. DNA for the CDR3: TGTGCCAGCAGCCAAGCATACGCTTCAACTTATGGCTACACCTTC.